The 22 T cell receptor beta chains listed next were all sequenced from one sample in a study of cytomegalovirus exposure and HLA in healthy donors. The PCR employed 60 Vbeta primers together with 13 Jbeta primers. Assay: immunoSEQ multiplex PCR; the TCRdb copy retains only in-frame clones and omits some. This table holds roughly 140,000 clones, about four fifths found once. The sequenced material came from PBMCs. These receptors originate from a man aged 40-55 years in good health and CMV-seropositive.

In nucleotides, the CDR3 is TGCGCCATCGGGACAGACTCTGGAAACACCATATATTTT. As protein: CAIGTDSGNTIYF. The rearrangement links TRBV10-1 to TRBJ1-3; 7 positions match TRBD1. This CDR3 is built from 13 residues. Trimming at V came to 10 bases and at J to 0 bases, leaving 3 bases not matched to a gene. Germline CDR1 and CDR2: WNHNN and SYGVQD (reference sequence).

This chain joins TRBV6-6 and TRBJ2-7, with 10 positions matching TRBD2. The germline V gene encodes CDR1 MNHNY and CDR2 SVGAGI (reference sequence). Unmatched junction bases numbered 7, after V lost 2 bases and J lost 3 bases. The CDR3 loop spans 16 amino acids. CDR3: CASSYPTSGVSYEQYF. CDR3 DNA sequence: TGTGCCAGCAGTTACCCCACTAGCGGGGTTAGCTACGAGCAGTACTTC.

The chain carries TRBV30 and TRBJ2-5, with D maybe TRBD2 (5 bases). This CDR3 comprises 12 residues. Germline CDR1 GTSNPN, CDR2 SVGIG (reference sequence). V was cut by 0 bases and J by 13 bases, with 15 bases left in between. CDR3 sequence reads: CAWSVNRPGRYF. The CDR3 region has the DNA TGTGCCTGGAGTGTAAATCGGCCGGGAAGGTACTTC.

The V call is TRBV7-9, the J call TRBJ2-7, with D possibly matching TRBD1 (5 bases). Germline-derived CDR1 and CDR2 are SEHNR and FQNEAQ (reference sequence). The V end lost 6 bases, the J end lost 5 bases, and 26 bases lay between the germline ends. This CDR3 comprises 17 residues. The CDR3 region has the DNA TGTGCCAGCAGTCCCGGAAGGGGCGATATTGGAACCCACGAGCAGTACTTC. The encoded protein is CASSPGRGDIGTHEQYF.

The chain carries TRBV11-2 and TRBJ2-3, with 8 bases aligning to TRBD1. This CDR3 comprises 14 residues. Germline CDR1 is SGHAT and CDR2 is FQNNGV. V dropped 4 bases and J dropped 4; count of bases not matched to a gene: 4. CDR3 loop: CASSWDRSSDTQYF. In DNA, the CDR3 is TGTGCCAGCAGCTGGGACAGGTCCTCAGATACGCAGTATTTT.

This sequence joins TRBV18 and TRBJ1-4; D remains ambiguous. Germline values: CDR1 KGHSH, CDR2 LQKENI. This CDR3 has 14 residues. With 5 bases removed from V and 7 bases from J, the gap between germline ends came to 14 bases. In nucleotides, the CDR3 is TGTGCCAGCTCAACGCCCGATGGTAGTGAAAAACTGTTTTTT. Amino acid sequence: CASSTPDGSEKLFF.

The chain is built from TRBV10-3 and TRBJ1-2; 9 bases fit TRBD1. The CDR3 runs 14 residues. The J segment lost 4 bases and the V segment lost 2 bases, leaving 2 bases of the junction unmatched. Per the germline V gene, CDR1 is ENHRY and CDR2 is SYGVKD. In DNA form, the CDR3 reads TGTGCCATCAGTGAGACAGGGGGCGGCTATGGCTACACCTTC. Amino acids: CAISETGGGYGYTF.

This rearrangement joins TRBV7-3 to TRBJ2-3; possibly TRBD2 for D (6 bases). CDR1 is SGHTA, CDR2 FQGTGA, per germline. The CDR3 runs to 15 residues. V lost 5 bases, J lost 2 bases, and 14 bases lay in between. The CDR3 region is CASSRSSEATDTQYF. In DNA, the CDR3 is TGTGCCAGCAGCCGGTCTAGCGAGGCCACAGATACGCAGTATTTT.

J is TRBJ1-2 and V is TRBV10-3, with D perhaps TRBD1 (5 bases). Trimming removed 2 bases at V and 2 bases at J, with 12 bases between. The germline CDR1 and CDR2 sequences are ENHRY and SYGVKD. The CDR3 has 15 residues. CDR3 loop: CAISESRGLNYGYTF. CDR3 sequence (DNA): TGTGCCATCAGTGAGAGCCGGGGGTTAAACTATGGCTACACCTTC.

The V gene is TRBV19, the J gene TRBJ2-2; D is unclear. Trimming stripped 0 bases from V and 10 bases from J, with 18 bases between. The CDR3 consists of 16 residues. CDR1 and CDR2 (germline): LNHDA, SQIVND (reference sequence). The CDR3 DNA follows: TGTGCCAGTAGTATAGATCCCGGCGGCAACGGTCAGGAGCTGTTTTTT. Protein product: CASSIDPGGNGQELFF.

In nucleotides, the CDR3 is TGTGCCAGTAGTACAGGGTTTGACTATGGCTACACCTTC. Its translation is CASSTGFDYGYTF. V gene TRBV19 combines with J gene TRBJ1-2; possibly TRBD1 for D (5 bases). The germline V gene has CDR1 LNHDA and CDR2 SQIVND (reference sequence). CDR3 length: 13 amino acids. The V gene lost 4 bases and the J gene lost 3 bases, with 9 bases spanning the gap. Filled out from reference TRBV19 and TRBJ1-2, the complete variable domain reads DGGITQSPKYLFRKEGQNVTLSCEQNLNHDAMYWYRQDPGQGLRLIYYSQIVNDFQKGDIAEGYSVSREKKESFPLTVTSAQKNPTAFYLCASSTGFDYGYTFGSGTRLTVV.

The rearrangement uses TRBV14 and TRBJ1-1; D is ambiguous. CDR1 is SGHDN, CDR2 FVKESK, per germline. Trimming removed 0 bases from V and 4 bases from J, with 3 bases in between. CDR3 length equals 12 residues. The CDR3 coding sequence is TGTGCCAGCAGCCAAGACTTCACTGAAGCTTTCTTT. Translation: CASSQDFTEAFF.

The rearrangement uses TRBV9 and TRBJ1-5; D unclear. The germline V and J ends were trimmed by 0 bases and 4 bases, with 5 bases remaining between them. The CDR3 runs to 13 residues. Germline V gives CDR1 SGDLS, CDR2 YYNGEE. The DNA for the CDR3 is TGTGCCAGCAGCGTAGGCAGTAATCAGCCCCAGCATTTT. Residues: CASSVGSNQPQHF.

The chain couples TRBV2 to TRBJ1-5; a weak D match, TRBD1 (6 bases). The V end was cut by 5 bases, the J end by 4 bases, with 12 bases between. The CDR3 spans 14 residues. Germline CDR1 and CDR2: SNHLY and FYNNEI. The CDR3 loop is CASSLNRVNQPQHF. The DNA for the CDR3 is TGTGCCAGCAGTCTAAACAGGGTAAATCAGCCCCAGCATTTT.

This clone showed up just a few times. The chain combines TRBV5-4 with TRBJ1-2, with D possibly matching TRBD1 (6 bases). This CDR3 is built from 14 residues. Per germline, CDR1 SGHNT and CDR2 YYREEE (reference sequence). The ends were cut back, 4 bases at V and 4 bases at J, with 14 bases in the middle. CDR3 protein: CASSPGQGSYGYTF. The CDR3 DNA is TGTGCCAGCAGCCCCGGGCAGGGGAGCTATGGCTACACCTTC.

The genes are TRBV6-6 and TRBJ1-2; 8 nucleotides align to TRBD1. V shed 5 bases and J 5 bases; nucleotides not matched to a gene: 10. The CDR3 extends over 15 amino acids. The germline V gene encodes CDR1 MNHNY and CDR2 SVGAGI (reference sequence). CDR3 nucleotides: TGTGCCAGCAGTAAAGAAGGGACAGGCCTTTATGGCTACACCTTC. It translates to CASSKEGTGLYGYTF.

This clone was observed a few times. The chain links TRBV7-9 to TRBJ1-1; TRBD1 is a possible D gene (5 bases). The V and J ends lost 3 bases and 0 bases respectively, with 8 bases between them. The CDR3 loop spans 14 amino acids. In germline, CDR1 is SEHNR, CDR2 FQNEAQ (reference sequence). CDR3 DNA: TGTGCCAGCAGCTTCGGGGGGGTGAACACTGAAGCTTTCTTT. Its translation is CASSFGGVNTEAFF.

There are a few counts of this clone. The J gene is TRBJ1-2, the V gene TRBV5-1, with 8 bases fitting TRBD1. The CDR3 has 14 residues. Trimming at V came to 1 base and at J to 3 bases, leaving 2 bases not matched to a gene. CDR1 is SGHRS and CDR2 is YFSETQ in the germline V gene. The CDR3 sequence: CASSLLQGDYGYTF. The CDR3 DNA sequence: TGCGCCAGCAGCTTGTTACAGGGGGACTATGGCTACACCTTC.

A few counts support this clone. V is TRBV29-1 and J is TRBJ1-2; the match to TRBD1 covers 10 bases. This CDR3 is built from 11 residues. Germline-derived CDR1 and CDR2 are SQVTM and ANQGSEA. V was clipped by 6 bases and J by 7 bases; unmatched bases: 2. The CDR3 protein is CSVTGGGGYTF. The CDR3 DNA reads TGCAGCGTGACAGGGGGCGGTGGCTACACCTTC.

This clone was seen a handful of times. The chain couples TRBV7-9 to TRBJ2-1; D gene ambiguous. The germline V gene encodes CDR1 SEHNR and CDR2 FQNEAQ (reference sequence). The CDR3 spans 15 residues. The V and J ends lost 7 bases and 8 bases respectively, with 21 bases between them. In nucleotides, the CDR3 is TGTGCCAGCATCCTTCCCGGCGGCGGTCGGGATGAGCAGTTCTTC. This translates into CASILPGGGRDEQFF.

The V call is TRBV28, the J call TRBJ1-1, with D tentatively TRBD1 (6 bases). The CDR3 has 12 residues. Deletions cut 10 bases from V and 4 bases from J, with 13 bases between. Germline V gives CDR1 MDHEN, CDR2 SYDVKM. CDR3 sequence reads: CATRQGITEAFF. The CDR3 coding sequence is TGTGCCACCAGGCAGGGGATCACTGAAGCTTTCTTT.

This clone was seen a few times. This chain connects TRBV27 to TRBJ1-5, with 12 bases aligning to TRBD1. V was clipped by 10 bases and J by 7 bases; unmatched bases: 5. This CDR3 has 13 amino acids. In germline, CDR1 is MNHEY, CDR2 SMNVEV (reference sequence). CDR3 loop: CATGQGARQPQHF. CDR3 bases: TGTGCCACGGGACAGGGGGCGAGACAGCCCCAGCATTTT.